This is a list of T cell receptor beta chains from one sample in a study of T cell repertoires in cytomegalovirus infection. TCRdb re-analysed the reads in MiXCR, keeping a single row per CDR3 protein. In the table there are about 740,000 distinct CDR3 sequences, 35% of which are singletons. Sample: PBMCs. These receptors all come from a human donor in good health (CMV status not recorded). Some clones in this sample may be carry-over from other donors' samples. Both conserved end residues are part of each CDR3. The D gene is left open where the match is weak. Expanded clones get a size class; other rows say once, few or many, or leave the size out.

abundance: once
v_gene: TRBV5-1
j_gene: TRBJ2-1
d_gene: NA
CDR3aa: CASRSSLANEQFF
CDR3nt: TGCGCCAGCAGATCCTCACTAGCCAATGAGCAGTTCTTC

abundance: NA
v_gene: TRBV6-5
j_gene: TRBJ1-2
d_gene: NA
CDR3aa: CASSSPPNPFTF
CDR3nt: TGTGCCAGCAGTTCCCCCCCCAACCCTTTCACCTTC

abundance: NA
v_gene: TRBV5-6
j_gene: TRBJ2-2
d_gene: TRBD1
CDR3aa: CASSRTGWSTWELFF
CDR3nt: TGTGCCAGCAGCCGGACAGGGTGGAGCACCTGGGAGCTGTTTTTT

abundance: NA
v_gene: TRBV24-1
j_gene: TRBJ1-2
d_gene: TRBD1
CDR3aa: CATSDYRGGYTF
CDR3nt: TGTGCCACCAGTGATTACAGGGGAGGCTACACCTTC

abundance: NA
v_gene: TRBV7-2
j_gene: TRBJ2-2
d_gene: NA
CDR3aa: CASSLIRGSVTGELFF
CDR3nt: TGTGCCAGCAGCCTGATTCGTGGGAGTGTAACCGGGGAGCTGTTTTTT

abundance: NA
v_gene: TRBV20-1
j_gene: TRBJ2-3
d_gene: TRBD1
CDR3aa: CSATTGGIGTDTQYF
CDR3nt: TGCAGTGCTACGACAGGGGGAATAGGGACAGATACGCAGTATTTT

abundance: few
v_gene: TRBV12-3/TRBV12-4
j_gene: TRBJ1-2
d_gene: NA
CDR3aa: CASSRDLQAYGYTF
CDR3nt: TGTGCCAGCAGTCGGGACCTTCAAGCCTATGGCTACACCTTC

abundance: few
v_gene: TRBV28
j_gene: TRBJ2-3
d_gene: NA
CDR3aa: CASSLEGAPDTQYF
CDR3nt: TGTGCCAGCAGTTTGGAGGGGGCCCCAGATACGCAGTATTTT

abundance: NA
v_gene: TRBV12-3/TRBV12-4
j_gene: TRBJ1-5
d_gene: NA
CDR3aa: CASSLVANAGIHQPQQF
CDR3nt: TGTGCCAGTAGTTTAGTGGCGAATGCGGGGATCCATCAGCCCCAGCAGTTT

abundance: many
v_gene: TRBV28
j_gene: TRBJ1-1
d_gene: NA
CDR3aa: CASSLPGTGQNTEAFF
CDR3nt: TGTGCCAGCAGTTTACCCGGGACGGGCCAGAACACTGAAGCTTTCTTT

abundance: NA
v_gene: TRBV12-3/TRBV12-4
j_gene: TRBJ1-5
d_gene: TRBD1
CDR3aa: CASSLLAGQGSGQPQHF
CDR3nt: TGTGCCAGCAGTTTATTGGCGGGACAGGGGAGTGGTCAGCCCCAGCATTTT

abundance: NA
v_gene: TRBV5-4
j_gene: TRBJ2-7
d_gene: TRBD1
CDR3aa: CASSLVRQGLVHEQYF
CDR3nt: TGTGCCAGCAGCTTGGTCCGACAGGGGTTAGTCCACGAGCAGTACTTC

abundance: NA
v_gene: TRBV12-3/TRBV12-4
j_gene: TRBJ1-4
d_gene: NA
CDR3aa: CASSPGDEKLFF
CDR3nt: TGTGCCAGCAGTCCCGGGGATGAAAAACTGTTTTTT

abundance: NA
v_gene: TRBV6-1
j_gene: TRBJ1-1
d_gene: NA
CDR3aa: CASSEVAGVRDTEAFF
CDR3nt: TGTGCCAGCAGTGAAGTTGCAGGGGTAAGGGACACTGAAGCTTTCTTT

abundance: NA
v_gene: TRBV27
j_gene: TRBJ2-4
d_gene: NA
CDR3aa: CASSLALGFLNIQYF
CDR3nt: TGTGCCAGCAGTTTAGCCCTCGGGTTCCTGAACATTCAGTACTTC

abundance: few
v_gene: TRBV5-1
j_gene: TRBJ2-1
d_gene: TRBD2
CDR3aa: CASRTSGGIYNEQFF
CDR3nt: TGCGCCAGCAGGACTAGCGGGGGTATCTACAATGAGCAGTTCTTC

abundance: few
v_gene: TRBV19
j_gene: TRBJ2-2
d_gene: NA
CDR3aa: CASSEQDYTGELFF
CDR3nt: TGTGCCAGTAGTGAACAAGACTACACCGGGGAGCTGTTTTTT

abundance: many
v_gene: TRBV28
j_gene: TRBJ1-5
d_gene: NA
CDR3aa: CASSLVQSNQPQHF
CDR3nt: TGTGCCAGCAGTTTAGTACAGAGCAATCAGCCCCAGCATTTT

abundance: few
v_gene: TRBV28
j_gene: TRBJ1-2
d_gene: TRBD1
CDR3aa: CASTWDRAYGYTF
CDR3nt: TGTGCCAGCACATGGGACAGGGCCTATGGCTACACCTTC

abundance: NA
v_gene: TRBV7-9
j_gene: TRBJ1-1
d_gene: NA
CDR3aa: CASSRIQGSGTEAFF
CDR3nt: TGTGCCAGCAGCCGGATACAGGGATCTGGAACTGAAGCTTTCTTT

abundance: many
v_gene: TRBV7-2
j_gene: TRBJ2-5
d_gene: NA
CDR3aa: CASSTQSGKETQYF
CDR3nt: TGTGCCAGCAGCACCCAGAGCGGTAAAGAGACCCAGTACTTC

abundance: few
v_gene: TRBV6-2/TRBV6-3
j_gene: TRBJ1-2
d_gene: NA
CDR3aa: CASSYFNAQGSGYTF
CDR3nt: TGTGCCAGCAGTTACTTCAACGCACAGGGCTCTGGCTACACCTTC

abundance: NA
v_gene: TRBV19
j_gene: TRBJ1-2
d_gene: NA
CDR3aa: CASRDTVNYGYTF
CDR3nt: TGTGCCAGTAGGGATACAGTTAACTATGGCTACACCTTC

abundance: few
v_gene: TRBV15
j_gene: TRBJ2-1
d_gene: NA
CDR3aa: CATSRPEDYNEQFF
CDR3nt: TGTGCCACCAGCAGACCAGAGGACTACAATGAGCAGTTCTTC

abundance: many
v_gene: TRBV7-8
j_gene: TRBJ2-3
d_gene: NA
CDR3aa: CASSLTRSDTQYF
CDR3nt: TGTGCCAGCAGCTTAACGCGCTCCGATACGCAGTATTTT

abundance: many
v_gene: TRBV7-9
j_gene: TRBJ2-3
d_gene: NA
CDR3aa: CASPRGDTQYF
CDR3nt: TGTGCCAGCCCCCGGGGGGATACGCAGTATTTT

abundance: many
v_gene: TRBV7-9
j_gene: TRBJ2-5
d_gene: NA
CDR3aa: CASSLVGETQYF
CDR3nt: TGTGCCAGCAGCTTAGTTGGGGAGACCCAGTACTTC

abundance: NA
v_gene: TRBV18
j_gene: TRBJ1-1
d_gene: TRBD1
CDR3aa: CASSPRDSGRNTEAFF
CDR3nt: TGTGCCAGCTCACCAAGGGACAGCGGGCGGAACACTGAAGCTTTCTTT

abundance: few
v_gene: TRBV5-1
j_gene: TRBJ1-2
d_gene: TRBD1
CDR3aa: CASSLEGQGAEGYTF
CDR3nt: TGCGCCAGCAGCTTGGAAGGACAGGGAGCGGAGGGCTACACCTTC

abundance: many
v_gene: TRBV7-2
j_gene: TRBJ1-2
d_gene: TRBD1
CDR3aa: CASSLVPGQGLNYGYTF
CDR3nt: TGTGCCAGCAGCTTAGTTCCCGGACAGGGGCTCAACTATGGCTACACCTTC

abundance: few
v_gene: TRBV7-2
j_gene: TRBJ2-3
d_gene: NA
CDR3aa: CASSSFGVLGATQYF
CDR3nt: TGTGCCAGCAGCTCTTTCGGCGTGTTAGGGGCTACGCAGTATTTT

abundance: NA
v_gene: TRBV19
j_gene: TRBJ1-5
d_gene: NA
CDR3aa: CASSITGVSNQPQHF
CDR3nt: TGTGCCAGTAGTATAACGGGGGTGAGCAATCAGCCCCAGCATTTT

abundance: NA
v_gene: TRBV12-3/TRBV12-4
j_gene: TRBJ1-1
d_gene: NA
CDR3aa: CASNYGAGSGEAFF
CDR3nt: TGTGCCAGCAACTACGGCGCCGGAAGTGGCGAAGCTTTCTTT

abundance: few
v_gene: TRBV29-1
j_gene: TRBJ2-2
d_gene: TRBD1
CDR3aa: CSGRGRLNTGELFF
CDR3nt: TGCAGCGGAAGGGGGCGCCTGAACACCGGGGAGCTGTTTTTT

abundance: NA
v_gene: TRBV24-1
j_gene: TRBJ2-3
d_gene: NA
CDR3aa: CATSDILATDTQYF
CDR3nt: TGTGCCACCAGCGATATTCTAGCGACTGATACGCAGTATTTT

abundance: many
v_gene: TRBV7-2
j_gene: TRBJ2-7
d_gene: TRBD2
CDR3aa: CASRPGLAFSTTYEQYF
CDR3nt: TGTGCCAGCAGACCCGGACTAGCTTTTTCCACAACCTACGAGCAGTACTTC

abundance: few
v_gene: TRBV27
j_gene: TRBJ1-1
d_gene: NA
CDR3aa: CASKPWINTEAFF
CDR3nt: TGTGCCAGCAAGCCGTGGATTAACACTGAAGCTTTCTTT

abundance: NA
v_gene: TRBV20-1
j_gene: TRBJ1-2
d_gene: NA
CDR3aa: CSARPKDRHGYTF
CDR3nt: TGCAGTGCTAGACCAAAAGACAGGCATGGCTACACCTTC

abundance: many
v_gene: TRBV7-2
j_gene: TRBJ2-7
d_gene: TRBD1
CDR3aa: CASSRQGYEQYF
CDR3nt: TGTGCCAGCAGCCGACAGGGGTACGAGCAGTACTTC

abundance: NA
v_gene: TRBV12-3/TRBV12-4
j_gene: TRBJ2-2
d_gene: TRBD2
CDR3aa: CASSLVLAGAIGELFF
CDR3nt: TGTGCCAGCAGTTTAGTGTTAGCGGGTGCCATCGGGGAGCTGTTTTTT

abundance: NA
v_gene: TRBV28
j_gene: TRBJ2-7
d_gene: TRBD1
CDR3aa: CASSSGQLPTYEQYF
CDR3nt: TGTGCCAGCAGTTCGGGACAGCTCCCAACCTACGAGCAGTACTTC

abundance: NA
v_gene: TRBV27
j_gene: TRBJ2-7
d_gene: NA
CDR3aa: CASSGSGTPYEQYF
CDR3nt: TGTGCCAGCAGTGGTTCCGGGACACCCTACGAGCAGTACTTC

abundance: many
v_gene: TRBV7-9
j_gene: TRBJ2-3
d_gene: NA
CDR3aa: CASSLGGNTQYF
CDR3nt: TGTGCCAGCAGCTTAGGAGGCAATACGCAGTATTTT

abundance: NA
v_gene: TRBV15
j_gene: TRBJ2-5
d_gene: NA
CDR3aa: CATSRERPEGETQYF
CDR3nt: TGTGCCACCAGCAGAGAGAGACCGGAGGGGGAGACCCAGTACTTC

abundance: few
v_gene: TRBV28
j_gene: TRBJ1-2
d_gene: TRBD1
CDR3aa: CASSPPGTGKVRGYTF
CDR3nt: TGTGCCAGCAGTCCTCCCGGGACAGGGAAAGTGCGTGGCTACACCTTC

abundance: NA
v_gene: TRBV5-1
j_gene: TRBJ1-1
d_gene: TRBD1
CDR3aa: CASSLGGELEAFF
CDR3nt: TGCGCCAGCAGCTTAGGGGGCGAATTGGAGGCTTTCTTT

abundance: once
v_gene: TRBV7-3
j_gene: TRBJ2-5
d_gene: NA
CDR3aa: CASSSRQYQETQYF
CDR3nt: TGTGCCAGCAGCAGCAGACAGTACCAAGAGACCCAGTACTTC

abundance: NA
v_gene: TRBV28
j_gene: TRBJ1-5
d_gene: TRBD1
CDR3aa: CASSSQTGGGGQPQHF
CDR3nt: TGTGCCAGCAGTTCCCAGACAGGGGGCGGAGGACAGCCCCAGCATTTT

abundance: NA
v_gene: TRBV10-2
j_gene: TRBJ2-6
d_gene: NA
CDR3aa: CASSELGGTANVLTF
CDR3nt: TGCGCCAGCAGTGAGCTCGGGGGTACGGCCAACGTCCTGACTTTC

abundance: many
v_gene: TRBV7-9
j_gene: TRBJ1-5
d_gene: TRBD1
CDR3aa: CASSITGANQPQHF
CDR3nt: TGTGCCAGCAGCATAACAGGGGCAAATCAGCCCCAGCATTTT

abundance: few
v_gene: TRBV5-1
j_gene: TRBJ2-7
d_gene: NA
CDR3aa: CASSLDVGLGEQYF
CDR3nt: TGCGCCAGCAGCTTGGATGTGGGGCTCGGGGAGCAGTACTTC

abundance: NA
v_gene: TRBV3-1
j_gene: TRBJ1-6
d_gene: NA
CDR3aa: CASSQVEGANNSPLHF
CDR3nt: TGTGCCAGCAGCCAAGTCGAGGGAGCTAATAATTCACCCCTCCACTTT

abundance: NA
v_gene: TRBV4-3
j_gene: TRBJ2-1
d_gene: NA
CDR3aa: CASSQVLYSSAVYNEQFF
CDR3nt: TGCGCCAGCAGCCAAGTTTTATACAGTAGCGCGGTCTACAATGAGCAGTTCTTC

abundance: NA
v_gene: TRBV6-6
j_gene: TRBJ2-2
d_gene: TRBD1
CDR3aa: CASSYLGQVSNTGELFF
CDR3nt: TGTGCCAGCAGTTACCTAGGACAGGTTTCGAACACCGGGGAGCTGTTTTTT

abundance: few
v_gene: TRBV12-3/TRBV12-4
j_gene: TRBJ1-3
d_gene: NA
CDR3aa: CASSLRGTGGNTIYF
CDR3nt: TGTGCCAGCAGTTTAAGAGGAACGGGCGGAAACACCATATATTTT

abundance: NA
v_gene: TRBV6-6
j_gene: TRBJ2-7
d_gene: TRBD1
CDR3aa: CASSYGGQGAYEQYF
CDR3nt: TGTGCCAGCAGTTACGGGGGGCAGGGGGCGTACGAGCAGTACTTC

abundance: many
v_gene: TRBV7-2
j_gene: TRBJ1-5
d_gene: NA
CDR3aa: CASSLAWANSNQPQHF
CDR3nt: TGTGCCAGCAGCTTAGCGTGGGCCAATAGCAATCAGCCCCAGCATTTT

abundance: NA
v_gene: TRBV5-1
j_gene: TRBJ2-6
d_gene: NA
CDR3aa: CASSSFSGANVMTF
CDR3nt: TGCGCCAGCAGCTCGTTCTCTGGGGCCAACGTCATGACTTTC

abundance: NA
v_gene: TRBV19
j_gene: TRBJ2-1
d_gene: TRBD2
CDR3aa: CASRSSLAGAYNEQFF
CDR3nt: TGTGCCAGTAGGAGTTCATTAGCGGGAGCCTACAATGAGCAGTTCTTC

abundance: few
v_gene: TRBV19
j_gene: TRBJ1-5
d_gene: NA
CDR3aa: CASSGDILNQPQHF
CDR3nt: TGTGCCAGTAGTGGAGACATTCTTAATCAGCCCCAGCATTTT